The TCR beta chain described here comes from a study of post-analysis software for immune sequencing data. Note on this clonotype: Its target is unknown.

General study results and limits: Elevated frequency relative to controls characterized several TRBV segments in patients, TRBV5-6, TRBV5-1 and TRBV20-1 among them.

The CDR3 has 15 amino acids. V was cut by 0 bases and J by 2 bases, with 8 bases left in between. Germline V gene lookup returns CDR1 SQVTM and CDR2 ANQGSEA. Included in the TCR beta cDNA libraries were unique molecular identifiers. TCRdb re-called the PCR reads with MiXCR, one entry per CDR3 protein. The table has about 820,000 distinct CDR3 sequences, about 53% seen once; the top ten hold 4.6%. The rearrangement links TRBV29-1 to TRBJ2-6; TRBD2 is a possible D gene (6 bases). The sequence was collected from a girl aged 5-17 years with multiple sclerosis. Sequencing was done on a sample of blood. CDR3 loop: CSVEEGGAGANVLTF. DNA for the CDR3: TGCAGCGTTGAAGAGGGCGGGGCTGGGGCCAACGTCCTGACTTTC.